This T cell receptor beta chain was identified during a study of patients and donors after allogeneic stem cell transplantation. TCRdb used MiXCR to reprocess the RT-PCR reads, holding one entry per CDR3 protein. This table has about a million distinct CDR3 sequences, roughly 18% appearing once. This clonotype showed up just a few times. V shed 8 bases and J shed 2 bases, with 9 bases lying between them. CDR1 and CDR2 (germline): KGHDR, SFDVKD. The CDR3 runs to 13 residues. The chain uses TRBV24-1 and TRBJ2-1, with D tentatively TRBD2 (6 bases). The sequenced sample consisted of blood, either unsorted or a sorted T cell fraction (not recorded which). The receptor's source is a human donor who was either an allogeneic HSCT recipient or a stem cell or donor lymphocyte infusion donor (not recorded which). It is not recorded whose cells these are; they may come from a transplant donor. As DNA, the CDR3 is TGTGCCACCATGGGGGGTGCCTACAATGAGCAGTTCTTC. Translation: CATMGGAYNEQFF.